This entry lists 7 T cell receptor beta chains sequenced from one sample in a study of blood T cell repertoires in COVID-19. Repertoires were generated with immunoSEQ multiplex PCR, while TCRdb's copy carries only in-frame clones and drops some. The table shows about 240,000 clones, with 80% to 85% occurring only once. The specimen sequenced was peripheral blood. The receptors were gathered from a woman over 75 with COVID-19, enrolled during active disease.

V usage is TRBV28 and J usage is TRBJ2-1; 8 positions agree with TRBD1. The CDR3 consists of 14 residues. Germline values: CDR1 MDHEN, CDR2 SYDVKM. The ends lost 5 bases at V and 9 bases at J; junction bases unmatched: 9. CDR3 nucleotide sequence: TGTGCCAGCAGTGCGAGGACAGGGTTTCTTGAGCAGTTCTTC. Translated, it gives CASSARTGFLEQFF.

The chain uses TRBV30 and TRBJ2-3; possibly TRBD2 for D (6 bases). The germline V and J ends were trimmed by 5 bases and 3 bases, with 12 bases remaining between them. CDR1 GTSNPN and CDR2 SVGIG come from the germline V gene (reference sequence). This CDR3 is 13 amino acids long. The CDR3 region is CAWRGFKTDTQYF. As DNA, the CDR3 is TGTGCCTGGCGGGGGTTTAAGACAGATACGCAGTATTTT.

The chain recombines TRBV7-2 with TRBJ1-2; TRBD1 agrees at 8 bases. CDR1 is SGHTA, CDR2 FQGNSA, per germline. The CDR3 runs 13 residues. J gave up 7 bases and V 5 bases, and 6 bases lay outside the gene matches. The CDR3 loop is CASSPSGTGGYTF. The CDR3 DNA reads TGTGCCAGCAGCCCCTCCGGGACAGGTGGCTACACCTTC.

The count of this clone is one. The V gene is TRBV6-5, the J gene TRBJ1-2; D not resolved. CDR1 is MNHEY, CDR2 SVGAGI, per germline. The CDR3 is 13 residues long. V was trimmed by 7 bases and J by 0 bases, leaving 9 bases between them. CDR3 residues: CASTENTNYGYTF. The CDR3 nucleotides read TGTGCCAGCACCGAAAACACTAACTATGGCTACACCTTC.

This rearrangement joins TRBV14 to TRBJ1-5; no clear D gene. V gave up 0 bases and J gave up 1 base, with 10 bases separating them. In germline, CDR1 is SGHDN, CDR2 FVKESK. The CDR3 extends over 16 amino acids. This CDR3 is CASSQEGRGSNQPQHF. The CDR3 DNA sequence: TGTGCCAGCAGCCAAGAGGGCCGAGGGAGCAATCAGCCCCAGCATTTT.

The chain is built from TRBV11-3 and TRBJ2-3; 8 bases agree with TRBD2. V lost 2 bases to trimming and J lost 2 bases; unmatched junction nucleotides: 3. Germline assignment: CDR1 SGHNT and CDR2 YENEEA. The CDR3 is made up of 15 amino acids. CDR3 nucleotide sequence: TGTGCCAGCAGCTTAAGCGGGGGAGTCACAGATACGCAGTATTTT. Protein product: CASSLSGGVTDTQYF.

This clone came up once. The V call is TRBV6-6, the J call TRBJ1-3; perhaps TRBD1 as D (6 bases). V was pared by 5 bases and J by 0 bases, with 11 bases between. The germline V gene encodes CDR1 MNHNY and CDR2 SVGAGI (reference sequence). The CDR3 has 15 residues. The CDR3 spells CASSRQDASGNTIYF. CDR3 nucleotides: TGTGCCAGCAGTCGACAGGATGCCTCTGGAAACACCATATATTTT.